The entry below describes one T cell receptor (beta chain). CDR1 and CDR2 (germline): SGHRS, YFSETQ. The CDR3 is made up of 14 amino acids. The sample belongs to a study of monozygotic twins with inflammatory bowel disease. TCRdb reanalyzed the 5' RACE reads and collapses them to one entry per CDR3 protein, without DNA. The sample table sets out about 200,000 distinct CDR3 sequences. The TCR was taken from a human donor with ulcerative colitis or Crohn's disease, or a healthy co-twin of an affected twin (not recorded which). What was sequenced was blood. The chain links TRBV5-1 to TRBJ2-5; the TCRdb call, TRBD2, lacks DNA for checking. CDR3 in amino acids: CASKGEVVQETQYF.